A selection of T cell receptor beta chains follows, all from one sample in a study of shared clonotypes between healthy human individuals. Clones were sequenced by immunoSEQ multiplex PCR, and TCRdb holds only the in-frame ones, with some missing. Seen here are roughly 1,100,000 clones, approximately 72% observed once, and the top ten hold 1.4%. The sequencing sample was made of memory CD4+ T cells sorted from blood. The receptors here all came from a man aged 18 to 30 in good health. CDR3s include the opening cysteine and the closing phenylalanine or tryptophan. D genes are given only for firm matches. The size of a clone is reported for some rows only, either as once, few or many, or as a class for expanded clones.

DNA: TGCACCAGCAGCCACTCTAAAAAGCGGGAGCCCCCAGATACGCAGTATTTT
CDR3: CTSSHSKKREPPDTQYF
D: .
size: .
J: TRBJ2-3
V: TRBV1

DNA: TGTGCCACAAGACAGGGGGTAGACTATGGCTACACCTTC
CDR3: CATRQGVDYGYTF
D: TRBD1
size: .
J: TRBJ1-2
V: TRBV10-3

DNA: TGTGCCATCAGCGGAGGGACCAGTAACACCGGGGAGCTGTTTTTT
CDR3: CAISGGTSNTGELFF
D: .
size: .
J: TRBJ2-2
V: TRBV10-3

DNA: TGTGCCAGCAGAAAGACAGGGGATAACTATGGCTACACCTTC
CDR3: CASRKTGDNYGYTF
D: TRBD1
size: .
J: TRBJ1-2
V: TRBV6-1

DNA: TGCAGCGGGGGGGCCGTGGGTGAGCAGTTCTTC
CDR3: CSGGAVGEQFF
D: .
size: .
J: TRBJ2-1
V: TRBV29-1

DNA: TGTGCCAGTAGTATAACCAGGGCAGGGTCGAACATTCAGTACTTC
CDR3: CASSITRAGSNIQYF
D: .
size: .
J: TRBJ2-4
V: TRBV19

DNA: TGTGCCAGCAGTTACCGGGGGACAGGGACTTACAATGAGCAGTTCTTC
CDR3: CASSYRGTGTYNEQFF
D: TRBD1
size: few
J: TRBJ2-1
V: TRBV6-5

DNA: TGTGCCAGCAGTTCGTGGTCTGGGGCCAACGTCCTGACTTTC
CDR3: CASSSWSGANVLTF
D: .
size: .
J: TRBJ2-6
V: TRBV6-4

DNA: TGTGCCAGCAGCGTTTACAATGAGCAGTTCTTC
CDR3: CASSVYNEQFF
D: .
size: .
J: TRBJ2-1
V: TRBV9

DNA: TGTGCCAGCTCACCACTAGGGGGGACTGAAGCTTTCTTT
CDR3: CASSPLGGTEAFF
D: .
size: .
J: TRBJ1-1
V: TRBV18

DNA: TGTGCCAGCAGCCGCCGAGGGACAGCCCAAGAGACCCAGTACTTC
CDR3: CASSRRGTAQETQYF
D: TRBD1
size: .
J: TRBJ2-5
V: TRBV5-8

DNA: TGTGCCAGCAGGCAAAAAAACCCCGGGGAGCTGTTTTTT
CDR3: CASRQKNPGELFF
D: .
size: .
J: TRBJ2-2
V: TRBV6-5

DNA: TGTGCCAGCTCACCTCCCGAGGGTGCTGCCTACGAGCAGTACTTC
CDR3: CASSPPEGAAYEQYF
D: .
size: .
J: TRBJ2-7
V: TRBV18

DNA: TGTGCCAGCAGAGCGGCTCAAGAGACCCAGTACTTC
CDR3: CASRAAQETQYF
D: .
size: .
J: TRBJ2-5
V: TRBV14

DNA: TGTGCCAGCAGCTTGCTAGCGGGAGCAGATACGCAGTATTTT
CDR3: CASSLLAGADTQYF
D: TRBD2
size: .
J: TRBJ2-3
V: TRBV7-2

DNA: TGTGCCAGCAGCGTAGAGGTCGGGAGCTACGAGCAGTACTTC
CDR3: CASSVEVGSYEQYF
D: .
size: .
J: TRBJ2-7
V: TRBV9

DNA: TGTGCCAGCGCCGGGGGGAGTGGAAACACCATATATTTT
CDR3: CASAGGSGNTIYF
D: .
size: .
J: TRBJ1-3
V: TRBV2

DNA: TGTGCCAGCAGCTTATTGTCCGGGGGAGGGAATGAGCAGTTCTTC
CDR3: CASSLLSGGGNEQFF
D: TRBD2
size: .
J: TRBJ2-1
V: TRBV7-2

DNA: TGTGCCACCAGCAGAGTTCCTCTGCTGAGGTCCGCCTACGAGCAGTACTTC
CDR3: CATSRVPLLRSAYEQYF
D: .
size: .
J: TRBJ2-7
V: TRBV15

DNA: TGCGCCAGCAGTGAAACGAGACGGCTGTATAATTCACCCCTCCACTTT
CDR3: CASSETRRLYNSPLHF
D: .
size: .
J: TRBJ1-6
V: TRBV10-2

DNA: TGTGCCAGCTCTAGTCAGCCAAAAGAGACCCAGTACTTC
CDR3: CASSSQPKETQYF
D: .
size: .
J: TRBJ2-5
V: TRBV18

DNA: TGCGCCAGCAGCTCATCACAGGGGGCTAATGAAAAACTGTTTTTT
CDR3: CASSSSQGANEKLFF
D: TRBD1
size: once
J: TRBJ1-4
V: TRBV5-1

DNA: TGCGCCAGCAGCCTGACGGTTTCTGGAAACACCATATATTTT
CDR3: CASSLTVSGNTIYF
D: .
size: once
J: TRBJ1-3
V: TRBV5-1

DNA: TGTGCCAGCAGCTCTACAGGAGGCTATGGCTACACCTTC
CDR3: CASSSTGGYGYTF
D: .
size: .
J: TRBJ1-2
V: TRBV7-2

DNA: TGTGCCAGCAGCTTAGGACAGGGGGCTTGGAATGAGCAGTTCTTC
CDR3: CASSLGQGAWNEQFF
D: TRBD1
size: .
J: TRBJ2-1
V: TRBV11-1

DNA: TGTGCCAGCAGCGTAGTAACGCCAGGAGCTTTCTTT
CDR3: CASSVVTPGAFF
D: .
size: few
J: TRBJ1-1
V: TRBV9

DNA: TGCGCCAGCAGCCAAGAAGCACTAGCCAATGAGCAGTTCTTC
CDR3: CASSQEALANEQFF
D: .
size: .
J: TRBJ2-1
V: TRBV4-3

DNA: TGTGCCAGCAGTCAGGGCCCCTCTAATTCACCCCTCCACTTT
CDR3: CASSQGPSNSPLHF
D: .
size: few
J: TRBJ1-6
V: TRBV6-6

DNA: TGTGCCAGCAGCGGGACACATGAAAAACTGTTTTTT
CDR3: CASSGTHEKLFF
D: .
size: few
J: TRBJ1-4
V: TRBV6-5

DNA: TGTGCCAGCAGCTTTAGGGGGGAGCTGTTTTTT
CDR3: CASSFRGELFF
D: .
size: .
J: TRBJ2-2
V: TRBV11-2

DNA: TGTGCCAGCAGCGTAGATGGCAGCACAGATACGCAGTATTTT
CDR3: CASSVDGSTDTQYF
D: .
size: .
J: TRBJ2-3
V: TRBV11-3

DNA: TGTGCCAGCAGCTTAAAAGGGGCCCAGCCCCAGCATTTT
CDR3: CASSLKGAQPQHF
D: .
size: .
J: TRBJ1-5
V: TRBV7-8

DNA: TGTGCCAGTAGTAGAGGTAGGGTCTCCTACAATGAGCAGTTCTTC
CDR3: CASSRGRVSYNEQFF
D: .
size: .
J: TRBJ2-1
V: TRBV19

DNA: TGTGCCAGCAGCCGGGACAGCCGCCAGTCTGGGCAGTACTTC
CDR3: CASSRDSRQSGQYF
D: TRBD1
size: few
J: TRBJ2-7
V: TRBV6-5

DNA: TGTGCCAGCAGTTTCACCCCGGGACATCTAATTAATTCTGTCTACGAGCAGTACTTC
CDR3: CASSFTPGHLINSVYEQYF
D: .
size: .
J: TRBJ2-7
V: TRBV28

DNA: TGCGCCAGCAGCCCTTTGGGACAGGGCTACGAGCAGTACTTC
CDR3: CASSPLGQGYEQYF
D: TRBD1
size: .
J: TRBJ2-7
V: TRBV5-1

DNA: TGTGCCAGCAGTCGCGGGACAGGGGGCCGAGATCAGCCCCAGCATTTT
CDR3: CASSRGTGGRDQPQHF
D: TRBD1
size: .
J: TRBJ1-5
V: TRBV7-8

DNA: TGTGCCAGCAGTCTAATATGGGGTATTGGGGAGACCCAGTACTTC
CDR3: CASSLIWGIGETQYF
D: .
size: once
J: TRBJ2-5
V: TRBV7-9

DNA: TGTGCCAGCAGCAAAGCGTTAGGGGTTGAATCTGGGGCCAACGTCCTGACTTTC
CDR3: CASSKALGVESGANVLTF
D: .
size: .
J: TRBJ2-6
V: TRBV21-1

DNA: TGTGCCAGCAGCTCTACTTGGACTAACATTCAGTACTTC
CDR3: CASSSTWTNIQYF
D: .
size: once
J: TRBJ2-4
V: TRBV5-6

DNA: TGTGCCAGCAGTCAGAGGACAATGGAGACCCAGTACTTC
CDR3: CASSQRTMETQYF
D: .
size: .
J: TRBJ2-5
V: TRBV28

DNA: TGTGCCAGCAGTGTCGGGACCCTCACTGGTGGCGAGCAGTACTTC
CDR3: CASSVGTLTGGEQYF
D: .
size: .
J: TRBJ2-7
V: TRBV6-1

DNA: TGTGCCAGTAGTATCAGGTACGACCAGCCCCAGCATTTT
CDR3: CASSIRYDQPQHF
D: .
size: few
J: TRBJ1-5
V: TRBV19

DNA: TGCGCCAGCCAAAGGAACTTAGGGACTGAAGCTTTCTTT
CDR3: CASQRNLGTEAFF
D: .
size: .
J: TRBJ1-1
V: TRBV10-1

DNA: TGTGCCAGCAGCCGGGTCGGGGGCAATAATTCACCCCTCCACTTT
CDR3: CASSRVGGNNSPLHF
D: .
size: .
J: TRBJ1-6
V: TRBV5-6

DNA: TGTGCCAGTAAAGGGGCGAACACCGGGGAGCTGTTTTTT
CDR3: CASKGANTGELFF
D: .
size: .
J: TRBJ2-2
V: TRBV19

DNA: TGTGCCAGCAGTTTTCAGAGAGCCTACAATCAGCCCCAGCATTTT
CDR3: CASSFQRAYNQPQHF
D: .
size: .
J: TRBJ1-5
V: TRBV6-1

DNA: TGTGCCAGCTCCTCCCCTCCTAACACAGATACGCAGTATTTT
CDR3: CASSSPPNTDTQYF
D: .
size: .
J: TRBJ2-3
V: TRBV11-2

DNA: TGTGCCAGCTCACCAGTGCAGGGAGGTGGCTACACCTTC
CDR3: CASSPVQGGGYTF
D: .
size: .
J: TRBJ1-2
V: TRBV18

DNA: TGTGCCTGGAGTGTACGTAGGCTGGAGAAACTGTTTTTT
CDR3: CAWSVRRLEKLFF
D: .
size: few
J: TRBJ1-4
V: TRBV30

DNA: TGCGCCAGCAGCCCTGAGCGAAGACTGAACACTGAAGCTTTCTTT
CDR3: CASSPERRLNTEAFF
D: .
size: .
J: TRBJ1-1
V: TRBV10-2

DNA: TGTGCCAGCAGCCCCCCTCGGGCGGGCGGTGGCTACACCTTC
CDR3: CASSPPRAGGGYTF
D: .
size: many
J: TRBJ1-2
V: TRBV27